Sequencing of this T cell receptor (beta chain) was carried out in a study of blood T cell repertoires in COVID-19. Looking at the study overall: Samples representing acute and convalescent COVID-19 were sourced from the United States, Italy and Spain.

The table lists this clone with a few counts. Trimming at V came to 3 bases and at J to 3 bases, leaving 4 bases not matched to a gene. This CDR3 comprises 14 residues. CDR1 and CDR2 from the germline V gene are LNHNV and YYDKDF (reference sequence). Clinical histories supplied by participants themselves formed the basis of cohort assignment. Sequenced by immunoSEQ multiplex PCR; TCRdb stores in-frame clones only, minus some. Among some 340,000 clones listed, around 83% were seen once. The rearrangement uses TRBV15 and TRBJ2-5; 7 bases are a match to TRBD1. This receptor was taken from a woman aged 45-59 years who had recovered from COVID-19. The specimen was PBMCs or T cells enriched from blood (not recorded which). In nucleotides, the CDR3 is TGTGCCACCAGCAGCGCCGGGACAGAAGAGACCCAGTACTTC. This encodes CATSSAGTEETQYF.